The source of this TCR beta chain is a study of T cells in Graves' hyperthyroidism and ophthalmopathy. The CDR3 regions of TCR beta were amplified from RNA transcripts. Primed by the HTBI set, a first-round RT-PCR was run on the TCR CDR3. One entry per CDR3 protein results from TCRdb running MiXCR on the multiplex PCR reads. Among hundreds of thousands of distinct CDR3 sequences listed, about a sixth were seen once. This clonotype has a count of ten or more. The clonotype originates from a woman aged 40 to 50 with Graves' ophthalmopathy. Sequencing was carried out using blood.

The CDR3 DNA reads as TGTGCCAGCAGCCCGACTCGCACAGATACGCAGTATTTT. Its translation: CASSPTRTDTQYF. This rearrangement joins TRBV5-4 to TRBJ2-3; D remains ambiguous. The CDR3 covers 13 residues. V was cut by 4 bases and J by 1 base, with 7 bases left in between. Per germline, CDR1 SGHNT and CDR2 YYREEE (reference sequence).